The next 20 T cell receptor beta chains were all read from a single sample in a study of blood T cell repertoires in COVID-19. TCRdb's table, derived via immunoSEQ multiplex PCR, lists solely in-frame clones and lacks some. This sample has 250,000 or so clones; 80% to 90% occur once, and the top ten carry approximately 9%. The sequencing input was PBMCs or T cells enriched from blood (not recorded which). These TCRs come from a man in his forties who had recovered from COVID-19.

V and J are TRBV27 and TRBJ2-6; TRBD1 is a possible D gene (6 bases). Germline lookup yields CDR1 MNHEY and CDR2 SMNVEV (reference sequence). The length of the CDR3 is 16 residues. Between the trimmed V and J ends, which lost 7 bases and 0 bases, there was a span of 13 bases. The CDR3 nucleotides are TGTGCCAGCAAAACGACAGGCCTCTCTGGGGCCAACGTCCTGACTTTC. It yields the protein CASKTTGLSGANVLTF.

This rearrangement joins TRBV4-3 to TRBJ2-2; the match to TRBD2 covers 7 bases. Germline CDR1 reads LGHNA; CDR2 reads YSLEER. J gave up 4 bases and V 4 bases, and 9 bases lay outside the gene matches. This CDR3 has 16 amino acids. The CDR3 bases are TGCGCCAGCAGCCCCCAACACGGACTAGGCACCGGGGAGCTGTTTTTT. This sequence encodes CASSPQHGLGTGELFF.

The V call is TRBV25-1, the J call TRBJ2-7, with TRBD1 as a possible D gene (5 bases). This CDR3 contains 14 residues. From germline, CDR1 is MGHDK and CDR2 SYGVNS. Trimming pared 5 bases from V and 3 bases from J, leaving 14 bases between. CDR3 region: CASSNLREDYEQYF. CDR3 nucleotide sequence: TGTGCCAGCAGTAACCTCAGGGAAGACTACGAGCAGTACTTC.

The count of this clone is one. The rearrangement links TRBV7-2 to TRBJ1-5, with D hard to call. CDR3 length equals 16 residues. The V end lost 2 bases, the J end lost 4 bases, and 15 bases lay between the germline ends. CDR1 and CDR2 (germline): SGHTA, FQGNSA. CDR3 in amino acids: CASSLSGVLLNQPQHF. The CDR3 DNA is TGTGCCAGCAGCTTATCCGGGGTCCTTCTTAATCAGCCCCAGCATTTT.

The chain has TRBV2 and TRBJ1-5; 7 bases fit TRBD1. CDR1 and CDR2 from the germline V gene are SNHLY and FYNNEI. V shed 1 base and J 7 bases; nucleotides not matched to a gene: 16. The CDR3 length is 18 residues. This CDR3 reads CASSEVSVGRGDKQPQHF. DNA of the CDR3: TGTGCCAGCAGTGAAGTGAGTGTAGGCAGGGGGGACAAGCAGCCCCAGCATTTT.

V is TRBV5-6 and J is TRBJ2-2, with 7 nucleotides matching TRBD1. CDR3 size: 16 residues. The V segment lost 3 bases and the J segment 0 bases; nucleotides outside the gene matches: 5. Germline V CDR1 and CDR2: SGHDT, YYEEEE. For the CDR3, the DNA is TGTGCCAGCAGCTCCACAGGGGTCGCGAACACCGGGGAGCTGTTTTTT. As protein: CASSSTGVANTGELFF.

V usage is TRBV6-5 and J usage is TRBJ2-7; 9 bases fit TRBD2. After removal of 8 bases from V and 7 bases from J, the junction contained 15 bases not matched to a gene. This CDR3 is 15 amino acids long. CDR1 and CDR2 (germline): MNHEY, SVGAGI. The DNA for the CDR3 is TGTGCCAGCCGGCTTCATAGCGGGAGAGTGAGGGAGCAGTACTTC. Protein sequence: CASRLHSGRVREQYF.

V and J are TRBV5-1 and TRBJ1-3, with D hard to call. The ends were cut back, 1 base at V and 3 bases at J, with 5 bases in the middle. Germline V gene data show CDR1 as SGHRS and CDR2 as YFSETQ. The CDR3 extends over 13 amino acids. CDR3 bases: TGCGCCAGCAGCTTGACGGGTGGAAACACCATATATTTT. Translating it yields CASSLTGGNTIYF.

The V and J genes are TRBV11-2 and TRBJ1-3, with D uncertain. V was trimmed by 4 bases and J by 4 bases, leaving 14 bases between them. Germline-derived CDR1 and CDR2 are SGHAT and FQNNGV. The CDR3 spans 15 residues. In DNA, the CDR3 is TGTGCCAGCAGCTCGTCCGCGGGGAGCGGAAACACCATATATTTT. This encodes CASSSSAGSGNTIYF.

Written as DNA, the CDR3 is TGCAGCGTTGAGGCACAGACCGGCTACGAGCAGTACTTC. Amino acids: CSVEAQTGYEQYF. This chain joins TRBV29-1 and TRBJ2-7; D ambiguous. The V end lost 3 bases, the J end lost 3 bases, and 12 bases lay between the germline ends. CDR3 length: 13 residues. Looked up from germline, CDR1 is SQVTM and CDR2 is ANQGSEA.

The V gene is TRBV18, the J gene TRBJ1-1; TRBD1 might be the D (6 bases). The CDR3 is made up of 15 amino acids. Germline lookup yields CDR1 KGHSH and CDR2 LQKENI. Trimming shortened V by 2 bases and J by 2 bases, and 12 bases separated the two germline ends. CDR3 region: CASSPNRVENTEAFF. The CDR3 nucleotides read TGTGCCAGCTCACCAAACAGGGTCGAAAACACTGAAGCTTTCTTT.

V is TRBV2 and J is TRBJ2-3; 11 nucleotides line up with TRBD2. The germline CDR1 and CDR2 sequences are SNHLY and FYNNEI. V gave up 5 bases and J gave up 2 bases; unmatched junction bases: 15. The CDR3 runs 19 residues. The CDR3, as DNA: TGTGCCAGCAGTCTATCTGGGACTAGCGGAGCCGGTACCACAGATACGCAGTATTTT. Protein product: CASSLSGTSGAGTTDTQYF. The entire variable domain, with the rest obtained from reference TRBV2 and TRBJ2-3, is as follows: EPEVTQTPSHQVTQMGQEVILRCVPISNHLYFYWYRQILGQKVEFLVSFYNNEISEKSEIFDDQFSVERPDGSNFTLKIRSTKLEDSAMYFCASSLSGTSGAGTTDTQYFGPGTRLTVL.

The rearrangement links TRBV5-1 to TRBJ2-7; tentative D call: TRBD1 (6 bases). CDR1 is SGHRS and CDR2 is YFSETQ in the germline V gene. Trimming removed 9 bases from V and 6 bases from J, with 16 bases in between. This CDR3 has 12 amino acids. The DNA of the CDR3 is TGCGCCACCGGTAAGGGGGATGGCGAGCAGTACTTC. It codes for CATGKGDGEQYF.

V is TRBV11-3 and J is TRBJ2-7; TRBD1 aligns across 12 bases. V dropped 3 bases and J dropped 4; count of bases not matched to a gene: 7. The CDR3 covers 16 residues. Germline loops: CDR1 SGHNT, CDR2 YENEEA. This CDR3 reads CASSLPGQGARYEQYF. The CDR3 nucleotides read TGTGCCAGCAGCTTGCCGGGACAGGGGGCGAGATACGAGCAGTACTTC.

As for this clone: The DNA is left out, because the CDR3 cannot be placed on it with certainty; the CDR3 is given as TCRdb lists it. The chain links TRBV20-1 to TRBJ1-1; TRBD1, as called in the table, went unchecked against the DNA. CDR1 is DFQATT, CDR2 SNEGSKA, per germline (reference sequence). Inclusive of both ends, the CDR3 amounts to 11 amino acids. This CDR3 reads CSARFAQGSFF.

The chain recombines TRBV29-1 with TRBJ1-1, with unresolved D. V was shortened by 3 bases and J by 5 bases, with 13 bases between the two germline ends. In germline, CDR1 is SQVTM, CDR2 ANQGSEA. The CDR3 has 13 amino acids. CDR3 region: CSVDPRLGTEAFF. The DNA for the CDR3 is TGCAGCGTTGATCCCAGACTTGGGACTGAAGCTTTCTTT.

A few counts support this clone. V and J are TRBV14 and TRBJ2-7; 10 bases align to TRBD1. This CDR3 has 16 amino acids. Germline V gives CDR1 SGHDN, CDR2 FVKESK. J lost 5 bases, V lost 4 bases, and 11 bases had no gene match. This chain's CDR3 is CASSPWTGGLAHEQYF. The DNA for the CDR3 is TGTGCCAGCAGCCCGTGGACAGGGGGGTTGGCCCACGAGCAGTACTTC.

CDR3 DNA: TGCAGTGCTAGTCACACAGGGGGCGATGAGCCCCAGCATTTT. It encodes CSASHTGGDEPQHF. The chain is built from TRBV20-1 and TRBJ1-5; 9 bases align to TRBD1. With 3 bases clipped from V and 8 bases from J, the junction kept 8 bases outside the gene matches. Germline lookup yields CDR1 DFQATT and CDR2 SNEGSKA (reference sequence). The CDR3 is 14 residues long.

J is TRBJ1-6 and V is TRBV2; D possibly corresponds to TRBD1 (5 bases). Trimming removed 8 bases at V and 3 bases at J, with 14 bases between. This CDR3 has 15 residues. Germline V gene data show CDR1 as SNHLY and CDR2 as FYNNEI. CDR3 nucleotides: TGTGCCAGCCAACAGGAACCCAACTATAATTCACCCCTCCACTTT. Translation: CASQQEPNYNSPLHF.

CDR3 sequence reads: CASTVSETHSTDTQYF. The CDR3 DNA follows: TGTGCCAGCACCGTGTCAGAGACTCACAGCACAGATACGCAGTATTTT. The rearrangement uses TRBV28 and TRBJ2-3; D gene uncertain. Germline CDR1 is MDHEN and CDR2 is SYDVKM. V shed 7 bases and J shed 0 bases, with 17 bases lying between them. The CDR3 runs to 16 residues.